In its sample, the clone carrying this T cell receptor (beta chain) was seen many times. Its target is unknown. These data originate in a study of T-cell reconstitution after alpha-beta-depleted transplantation in children. Study-level findings and limits: Newly produced T cells mostly provided counts and TCRbeta diversity after one year, as hyperexpanded clones declined. As was reported, about two months after transplant, alpha-beta T cells came from several hundred expanded graft clones. High day-60 TCRbeta diversity in some patients came from surviving recipient T cells and thymic progenitors.

From germline, CDR1 is LGHNA and CDR2 YSLEER. Trimming removed 0 bases at V and 9 bases at J, with 15 bases between. The CDR3 runs 15 residues. Unique molecular identifiers were built into the TCRbeta library. MiXCR, run by TCRdb on the PCR reads, gives a single entry per CDR3 protein. The sample holds around 240,000 distinct CDR3 sequences, around 7.8% seen once. The TCR comes from a male patient aged 10 to 17 who had a stem cell transplant for acute lymphoblastic leukemia, so the T cells may come from the graft donor. Sequences were derived from PBMCs, mostly from graft donor cells, sampled 180 days after TCRalphabeta/CD19-depleted stem cell transplant. This rearrangement joins TRBV4-3 to TRBJ2-4; D not resolved. As DNA, the CDR3 is TGCGCCAGCAGCCAAGAACCCTGGACGGAGAGCATTCAGTACTTC. Encoded protein: CASSQEPWTESIQYF.